Presented here are 30 T cell receptor beta chains from one specimen sequenced in a study of T cells in Graves' hyperthyroidism and ophthalmopathy. Researchers amplified the TCR beta CDR3 regions from RNA transcripts. Researchers ran a first-round RT-PCR on the TCR CDR3 using the HTBI primer set. TCRdb recomputed calls from the multiplex PCR reads with MiXCR, one row per CDR3 protein. The sample includes roughly 720,000 distinct CDR3 sequences, around 15% of them seen just once. The source material was blood. The receptors were gathered from a man aged 50 or older with Graves' hyperthyroidism.

The chain is built from TRBV12-3 or TRBV12-4 and TRBJ2-3, with TRBD2 matching over 11 bases. The CDR3 covers 17 residues. The V segment lost 6 bases and the J segment 8 bases; nucleotides outside the gene matches: 16. DNA for the CDR3: TGTGCCAGCAGCAAAAACCCTAGCGGGAGGCGGCCTGCTACGCAGTATTTT. Its protein product is CASSKNPSGRRPATQYF.

The chain has TRBV7-9 and TRBJ2-1; D might be TRBD2 (5 bases). Per the germline V gene, CDR1 is SEHNR and CDR2 is FQNEAQ (reference sequence). V was cut by 11 bases and J by 2 bases, with 16 bases left in between. This CDR3 has 14 residues. CDR3 nucleotides: TGTGCCGACTCACTTAGCGACCCCTACAATGAGCAGTTCTTC. Translated: CADSLSDPYNEQFF.

The sample holds a few counts of this clonotype. The chain uses TRBV19 and TRBJ1-5, with D possibly matching TRBD1 (5 bases). Deletions cut 4 bases from V and 6 bases from J, with 16 bases between. The CDR3 contains 15 residues. Germline assignment: CDR1 LNHDA and CDR2 SQIVND (reference sequence). The CDR3 DNA reads TGTGCCAGTAGTAGGCGGGACGGACATTTTCAGCCCCAGCATTTT. Its protein product is CASSRRDGHFQPQHF.

This clonotype has a count of ten or more. The chain recombines TRBV28 with TRBJ1-2, with D possibly TRBD1 on 6 matching bases. CDR3 length equals 13 residues. V lost 10 bases and J 2 bases, leaving 14 bases between the germline ends. Looked up from germline, CDR1 is MDHEN and CDR2 is SYDVKM. The CDR3 region has the DNA TGTGCCATCAAGTCGGGGGGCAACTATGGCTACACCTTC. It translates to CAIKSGGNYGYTF.

This chain links TRBV11-2 with TRBJ2-5, with a tentative D call TRBD1 (5 bases). CDR1 SGHAT and CDR2 FQNNGV come from the germline V gene. V lost 5 bases and J 4 bases, leaving 14 bases between the germline ends. This CDR3 is 14 amino acids long. As DNA, the CDR3 is TGTGCCAGCAGCCAGGGTGTGGGGCGAGAGACCCAGTACTTC. It yields the protein CASSQGVGRETQYF.

The chain uses TRBV28 and TRBJ2-3, with D possibly matching TRBD2 (6 bases). This CDR3 region has 16 residues. Trimming removed 3 bases at V and 2 bases at J, with 15 bases between. Germline values: CDR1 MDHEN, CDR2 SYDVKM. CDR3 protein: CASSFSRDSSTDTQYF. Here the CDR3 DNA reads TGTGCCAGCAGTTTTAGTCGGGACTCCTCCACAGATACGCAGTATTTT.

This clonotype was seen repeatedly, ten times or more. This sequence joins TRBV20-1 and TRBJ2-7; 11 bases fit TRBD2. Germline assignment: CDR1 DFQATT and CDR2 SNEGSKA (reference sequence). V lost 0 bases, J lost 4 bases, and 5 bases stayed unmatched. This CDR3 comprises 15 residues. CDR3: CSARDPPSGRYEQYF. In DNA, the CDR3 is TGCAGTGCTAGAGATCCCCCTAGCGGGAGGTACGAGCAGTACTTC.

A note on this clonotype: One end of the junction does not line up with germline, which may come from a read error. The chain joins TRBV12-3 or TRBV12-4 to TRBJ2-2; 10 bases are a match to TRBD2. CDR3 length: 17 amino acids. CDR3 bases: TGTGCCAGCAGCCCCTGGAGGGTAGCGGGAGGCACCAGGGAGCTGTTTTTT. Residues: CASSPWRVAGGTRELFF.

This clonotype was seen repeatedly, ten times or more. This chain connects TRBV12-3 or TRBV12-4 to TRBJ2-7, with TRBD2 matching over 10 bases. The V gene end was trimmed by 4 bases and the J gene end by 3 bases; junction bases not matched to a gene: 9. The CDR3 covers 16 residues. This chain's CDR3 is CASSSRTSGRIYEQYF. Written as DNA, the CDR3 is TGTGCCAGCAGTTCCCGGACTAGCGGAAGAATCTACGAGCAGTACTTC.

The gene calls are TRBV30 and TRBJ1-5; 8 positions match TRBD1. The ends lost 3 bases at V and 5 bases at J; junction bases unmatched: 3. This CDR3 spans 13 amino acids. Germline CDR1 reads GTSNPN; CDR2 reads SVGIG (reference sequence). The CDR3 is CAWRGQVDQPQHF. In DNA form, the CDR3 reads TGTGCCTGGAGGGGACAGGTAGATCAGCCCCAGCATTTT.

This clonotype has just a few counts. The chain combines TRBV19 with TRBJ2-2, with D unresolved. CDR1 is LNHDA and CDR2 is SQIVND in the germline V gene (reference sequence). Trimming cost V 7 bases and J 5 bases, with 23 bases left between them. The CDR3 sequence is 17 residues long. CDR3 DNA sequence: TGTGCCAGTACTCCCTCCGGGCAGGCCCGTTTAACCGGGGAGCTGTTTTTT. This sequence encodes CASTPSGQARLTGELFF.

This clonotype was seen at least ten times. This chain links TRBV3-1 with TRBJ1-4; no definite D call. Germline V gene lookup returns CDR1 LGHDT and CDR2 YNNKEL (reference sequence). The V gene lost 4 bases and the J gene lost 5 bases, with 14 bases spanning the gap. The length of the CDR3 is 15 residues. The CDR3 bases are TGTGCCAGCAGCCCTATGCCGGCAGCAAATGAAAAACTGTTTTTT. It specifies CASSPMPAANEKLFF.

This clonotype was recorded a few times. The chain employs TRBV15 and TRBJ1-5, with no clear D. The CDR3 runs 16 residues. Trimming removed 0 bases from V and 5 bases from J, with 14 bases in between. Germline CDR1 LNHNV, CDR2 YYDKDF (reference sequence). The CDR3 region is CATSREFGQKHQPQHF. In nucleotides, the CDR3 is TGTGCCACCAGCAGAGAGTTCGGGCAGAAACATCAGCCCCAGCATTTT.

This chain uses TRBV14 with TRBJ2-2; D possibly corresponds to TRBD1 (5 bases). Trimming removed 4 bases from V and 0 bases from J, with 12 bases in between. The length of the CDR3 is 16 residues. The germline CDR1 and CDR2 sequences are SGHDN and FVKESK. In DNA, the CDR3 is TGTGCCAGCAGCCCCCTGGGGCTACCGAACACCGGGGAGCTGTTTTTT. Amino acid sequence: CASSPLGLPNTGELFF.

The rearrangement uses TRBV27 and TRBJ1-1, with D tentatively TRBD1 (5 bases). Germline CDR1 MNHEY, CDR2 SMNVEV (reference sequence). Trimming took 6 bases from V and 4 from J, leaving 15 bases between them. This CDR3 has 14 residues. In DNA, the CDR3 is TGTGCCAGCAGCCCTACCGGGGGAACCACTGAAGCTTTCTTT. Translation: CASSPTGGTTEAFF.

Only a few counts were recorded for this clonotype. The V call is TRBV6-5, the J call TRBJ1-1; unclear D gene. Germline V gene data show CDR1 as MNHEY and CDR2 as SVGAGI. Trimming removed 2 bases at V and 7 bases at J, with 14 bases between. This CDR3 has 14 amino acids. The CDR3 spells CASSYVAETGEAFF. In DNA form, the CDR3 reads TGTGCCAGCAGTTACGTGGCTGAAACGGGTGAAGCTTTCTTT.

Ten or more counts support this clonotype. The CDR3 DNA sequence: TGTGCCAGCAGTAGACAAGCCAGGGAGACCCAGTACTTC. Translation gives CASSRQARETQYF. J is TRBJ2-5 and V is TRBV11-2, with D unclear. V gave up 6 bases and J gave up 5 bases, with 13 bases separating them. The V gene's germline CDR1 is SGHAT and CDR2 FQNNGV. The length of the CDR3 is 13 residues.

The rearrangement uses TRBV28 and TRBJ2-2; a weak D match, TRBD2 (5 bases). Per the germline V gene, CDR1 is MDHEN and CDR2 is SYDVKM. The CDR3 covers 15 residues. The V gene lost 5 bases and the J gene lost 8 bases, with 18 bases spanning the gap. The CDR3 coding sequence is TGTGCCAGCAGTCCCTTCCGGCCGAGGGCTGGGGAGCTGTTTTTT. Translated: CASSPFRPRAGELFF.

This clonotype has at least ten counts. This chain uses TRBV2 with TRBJ1-3, with D perhaps TRBD1 (5 bases). Looked up from germline, CDR1 is SNHLY and CDR2 is FYNNEI. V shed 2 bases and J shed 1 base, with 9 bases lying between them. The CDR3 spans 15 residues. CDR3 in amino acids: CASSELWGSGNTIYF. The CDR3 DNA reads TGTGCCAGCAGTGAACTGTGGGGGTCTGGAAACACCATATATTTT.

The gene calls are TRBV13 and TRBJ1-6; possible D gene TRBD1, 6 bases. Germline V gene sequence: CDR1 PRHDT, CDR2 FYEKMQ (reference sequence). The CDR3 loop spans 13 amino acids. V was clipped by 5 bases and J by 10 bases, with 12 bases between them. Here the CDR3 reads CASSPDGTSPLHF. CDR3 bases: TGTGCCAGCAGCCCTGACGGGACATCACCCCTCCACTTT.

This clonotype was counted only a few times. The chain combines TRBV4-1 with TRBJ2-7; D is perhaps TRBD1 or TRBD2 (5 bases each). V was trimmed by 0 bases and J by 2 bases, leaving 11 bases between them. The CDR3 totals 15 residues. CDR1 is MGHRA, CDR2 YSYEKL, per germline. The CDR3 loop is CASSQDRGPPYEQYF. DNA of the CDR3: TGCGCCAGCAGCCAAGATAGGGGACCACCCTACGAGCAGTACTTC.

This clonotype has at least ten counts. This chain links TRBV7-2 with TRBJ2-7; D is perhaps TRBD1 or TRBD2 (5 bases each). CDR3 length: 14 amino acids. The V gene's germline CDR1 is SGHTA and CDR2 FQGNSA. V dropped 1 base and J dropped 9 bases, with 16 bases sitting between them. DNA of the CDR3: TGTGCCAGCAGCTTAGGTTGGGGAGCGCAGGGGCAGTACTTC. Its translation is CASSLGWGAQGQYF. Full variable domain (remainder filled in from reference TRBV7-2 and TRBJ2-7): GAGVSQSPSNKVTEKGKDVELRCDPISGHTALYWYRQSLGQGLEFLIYFQGNSAPDKSGLPSDRFSAERTGGSVSTLTIQRTQQEDSAVYLCASSLGWGAQGQYFGPGTRLTVT.

This clonotype was detected a few times. Possible read error: a much larger clone is one base away. The CDR3 region is CSARGTSGRTNTDEQFF. The CDR3 nucleotides are TGCAGTGCTAGGGGGACTAGCGGGAGGACAAACACCGATGAGCAGTTCTTC. The J gene is TRBJ2-1, the V gene TRBV20-1; 15 bases align to TRBD2. Trimming cost V 3 bases and J 8 bases; bases outside gene matches: 11. Germline V gene lookup returns CDR1 DFQATT and CDR2 SNEGSKA (reference sequence). The CDR3 runs to 17 residues.

The sample holds many counts of this clonotype. The chain recombines TRBV10-3 with TRBJ1-2; D remains ambiguous. Trimming left V 7 bases short and J 0 bases short, with 9 bases between. The length of the CDR3 is 13 residues. Looked up from germline, CDR1 is ENHRY and CDR2 is SYGVKD. DNA for the CDR3: TGTGCCATCACCGGAACAGCTAACTATGGCTACACCTTC. It encodes CAITGTANYGYTF.

This clonotype has a count of ten or more. The rearrangement joins TRBV14 to TRBJ2-7, with 7 bases matching TRBD1. J gave up 0 bases and V 0 bases, and 8 bases lay outside the gene matches. Germline CDR1 is SGHDN and CDR2 is FVKESK. This CDR3 comprises 17 residues. CDR3 protein: CASSQDQKGTASYEQYF. For the CDR3, the DNA is TGTGCCAGCAGCCAAGATCAAAAGGGGACAGCCTCCTACGAGCAGTACTTC.

The gene calls are TRBV27 and TRBJ2-7; D unresolved. From germline, CDR1 is MNHEY and CDR2 SMNVEV (reference sequence). Deletions cut 2 bases from V and 2 bases from J, with 13 bases between. CDR3 length: 15 amino acids. The CDR3 nucleotides read TGTGCCAGCAGTTTAAAACCGGACGGTACCTACGAGCAGTACTTC. It specifies CASSLKPDGTYEQYF.

V gene TRBV7-6 combines with J gene TRBJ2-5; TRBD2 agrees at 8 bases. This CDR3 comprises 14 residues. CDR1 and CDR2 (germline): SGHVS, FNYEAQ. The V gene end was trimmed by 4 bases and the J gene end by 7 bases; junction bases not matched to a gene: 8. The CDR3, as DNA: TGTGCCAGCAGCTCCACTAGCGGCCCCAGGACCCAGTACTTC. Translation: CASSSTSGPRTQYF.

In its sample, this clonotype was seen many times. The chain uses TRBV2 and TRBJ2-3; 8 nucleotides line up with TRBD2. With V trimmed by 7 bases and J by 5 bases, 5 bases remained unmatched. The CDR3 is 13 amino acids. CDR1 SNHLY and CDR2 FYNNEI come from the germline V gene. CDR3 sequence reads: CASNPGGGDTQYF. The CDR3 DNA reads as TGTGCCAGCAATCCGGGAGGGGGAGATACGCAGTATTTT. The variable domain in full, with the rest retrieved from reference TRBV2 and TRBJ2-3, is EPEVTQTPSHQVTQMGQEVILRCVPISNHLYFYWYRQILGQKVEFLVSFYNNEISEKSEIFDDQFSVERPDGSNFTLKIRSTKLEDSAMYFCASNPGGGDTQYFGPGTRLTVL.

In its sample, this clonotype was seen many times. The chain employs TRBV19 and TRBJ1-2, with D tentatively TRBD1 (5 bases). V was pared by 3 bases and J by 0 bases, with 11 bases between. In germline, CDR1 is LNHDA, CDR2 SQIVND (reference sequence). This CDR3 has 15 amino acids. Here the CDR3 reads CASSMVDRTNYGYTF. The CDR3 bases are TGTGCCAGTAGTATGGTCGACAGAACTAACTATGGCTACACCTTC.

At least ten counts were recorded for this clonotype. This chain uses TRBV27 with TRBJ2-3; 7 bases are a match to TRBD2. The germline gives CDR1 MNHEY, CDR2 SMNVEV (reference sequence). CDR3 size: 16 residues. V was pared by 6 bases and J by 1 base, with 10 bases of the junction left unmatched. This CDR3 is CASSLREGLGTDTQYF. Written as DNA, the CDR3 is TGTGCCAGCAGCCTAAGGGAGGGCCTTGGCACAGATACGCAGTATTTT.